A single sample is the source of the 2 T cell receptor beta chains below, sequenced in a study of blood T cell repertoires in COVID-19. Measured with immunoSEQ multiplex PCR; TCRdb has only the in-frame clones, and not every one. The sample includes 80,000 to 100,000 clones, roughly nine tenths of them seen just once. Sequencing used peripheral blood. These receptor sequences come from a human donor with active COVID-19. The donor label of this sample is uncertain.

The J gene is TRBJ1-5, the V gene TRBV4-1; TRBD1 matches 12 bases. Germline CDR1 reads MGHRA; CDR2 reads YSYEKL. V shed 3 bases and J 4 bases; nucleotides not matched to a gene: 16. The CDR3 consists of 20 residues. DNA of the CDR3: TGCGCCAGCAGCCAGGCCCGGGACAGGGGGCCGGCAATTACAAATCAGCCCCAGCATTTT. It codes for CASSQARDRGPAITNQPQHF.

V and J are TRBV27 and TRBJ1-1; D is unclear. The V gene lost 4 bases and the J gene lost 6 bases, with 6 bases spanning the gap. The CDR3 is 11 amino acids. CDR1 is MNHEY, CDR2 SMNVEV, per germline (reference sequence). CDR3 nucleotide sequence: TGTGCCAGCAGTTCGTTGTCTGAAGCTTTCTTT. Its translation: CASSSLSEAFF.